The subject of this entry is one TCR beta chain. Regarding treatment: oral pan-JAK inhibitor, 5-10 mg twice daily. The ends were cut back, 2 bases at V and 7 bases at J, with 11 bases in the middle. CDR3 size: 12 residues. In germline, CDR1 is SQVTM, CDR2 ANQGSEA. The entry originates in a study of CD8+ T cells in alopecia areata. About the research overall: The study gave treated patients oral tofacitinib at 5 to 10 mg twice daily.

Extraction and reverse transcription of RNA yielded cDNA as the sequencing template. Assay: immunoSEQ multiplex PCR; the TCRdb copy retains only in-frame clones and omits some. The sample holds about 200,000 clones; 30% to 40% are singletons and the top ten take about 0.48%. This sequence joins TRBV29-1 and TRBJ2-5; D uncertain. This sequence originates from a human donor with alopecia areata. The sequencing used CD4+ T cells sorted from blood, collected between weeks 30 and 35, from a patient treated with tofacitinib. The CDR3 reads CSVEPGLGTQYF. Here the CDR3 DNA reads TGCAGCGTTGAACCGGGTTTGGGGACCCAGTACTTC.